This paragraph covers one T cell receptor beta chain sequence. The data were taken from a study of shared clonotypes between healthy human individuals. Method: immunoSEQ multiplex PCR; TCRdb's copy keeps in-frame clones and lacks some. The sample carries over a million clones, around 82% recorded once. This CDR3 region has 14 residues. Trimming stripped 7 bases from V and 4 bases from J, with 14 bases between. Looked up from germline, CDR1 is MDHEN and CDR2 is SYDVKM. The sequencing input was memory CD4+ T cells from PBMCs. Subset: CD45RA-negative fraction. This chain connects TRBV28 to TRBJ1-3; maybe TRBD1 (5 bases). The TCR sequence derives from a young man in good health. Some clones in this sample may be carry-over from other donors' samples. CDR3 in DNA: TGTGCCAGCATTTCCGGGGGAGGGGGAAACACCATATATTTT. This encodes CASISGGGGNTIYF.